This record covers a single T cell receptor beta chain. Its antigen is unknown. These data come from a study of tumour-infiltrating T cells in Burkitt lymphoma. Looking at the study overall: This cohort included all epidemiological subtypes of Burkitt lymphoma. Repertoire clonality predicted overall and progression-free survival.

V lost 6 bases and J 7 bases, leaving 13 bases between the germline ends. CDR1 and CDR2 (germline): KGHSH, LQKENI. The CDR3 is made up of 13 amino acids. Repertoires were generated with immunoSEQ multiplex PCR, while TCRdb's copy carries only in-frame clones and drops some. The table records tens of thousands of clones, 31% of them present only once. Study conclusions and caveats: Several public clonotypes recurred in numerous Burkitt lymphoma patients.

The sequenced sample consisted of tumor tissue. This receptor was obtained from a human donor with Burkitt lymphoma. The rearrangement joins TRBV18 to TRBJ1-5, with D perhaps matching TRBD1 (6 bases). CDR3 in amino acids: CASSQGWGQPQHF. In nucleotides, the CDR3 is TGTGCCAGCTCGCAGGGGTGGGGGCAGCCCCAGCATTTT. Together with reference TRBV18 and TRBJ1-5, the CDR3 gives the full variable domain: NAGVMQNPRHLVRRRGQEARLRCSPMKGHSHVYWYRQLPEEGLKFMVYLQKENIIDESGMPKERFSAEFPKEGPSILRIQQVVRGDSAAYFCASSQGWGQPQHFGDGTRLSIL.